Listed here are 19 T cell receptor beta chains from one sample, sequenced in a study of vaccination and CD4 T cells after COVID-19. These receptors' antigens are unknown. This sample's treatment: 10-day PBMC culture with coronavirus spike peptide pools or control peptides (ViraFEST assay). CD4+ T cells that came from the unexposed donor were collected before the COVID-19 pandemic (2011-2018). With the Oncomine TCR Beta short-read assay, DNA from cultured CD4+ T cells was sequenced. One entry per CDR3 protein results from TCRdb running MiXCR on the PCR reads. The data show roughly 7,000 distinct CDR3 sequences, about two fifths seen once. Material: CD4+ T cells from blood, cultured in vitro. These receptors were taken from a human donor in good health.

This chain connects TRBV29-1 to TRBJ1-3; 9 bases line up with TRBD1. After removal of 7 bases from V and 2 bases from J, the junction contained 3 bases not matched to a gene. CDR1 is SQVTM and CDR2 is ANQGSEA in the germline V gene. The CDR3 covers 13 residues. CDR3 region: CSARTGAGNTIYF. CDR3 DNA sequence: TGCAGCGCACGGACAGGGGCTGGAAACACCATATATTTT.

This clonotype was counted only a few times. The chain couples TRBV28 to TRBJ1-1, with D uncertain. Germline V gives CDR1 MDHEN, CDR2 SYDVKM. V was clipped by 7 bases and J by 4 bases, with 10 bases between them. The CDR3 covers 12 residues. The CDR3: CASIREATEAFF. The CDR3 bases are TGTGCCAGCATAAGGGAGGCCACTGAAGCTTTCTTT.

The rearrangement links TRBV20-1 to TRBJ1-2, with 7 nucleotides matching TRBD1. Germline CDR1 is DFQATT and CDR2 is SNEGSKA (reference sequence). This CDR3 is 18 amino acids long. With 6 bases clipped from V and 0 bases from J, the junction kept 19 bases outside the gene matches. As DNA, the CDR3 is TGCAGTGCCAAGGGGGCGGCGGGTGGGAAGACTTCTAACTATGGCTACACCTTC. Its protein product is CSAKGAAGGKTSNYGYTF.

This clonotype came up a few times. The genes are TRBV6-5 and TRBJ2-2; perhaps TRBD2 as D (5 bases). Trimming removed 2 bases from V and 7 bases from J, with 14 bases in between. The germline gives CDR1 MNHEY, CDR2 SVGAGI. The CDR3 is 15 residues long. The CDR3: CASSYRPEAGGELFF. The CDR3 nucleotides are TGTGCCAGCAGTTACCGCCCAGAGGCGGGCGGGGAGCTGTTTTTT.

Regarding this clonotype: At one boundary the junction diverges from the germline segment, which might be a read error. The chain couples TRBV27 to TRBJ2-7; possible D gene TRBD1, 7 bases. This CDR3 is 14 amino acids long. Germline V gene sequence: CDR1 MNHEY, CDR2 SMNVEV (reference sequence). The CDR3 sequence: CASSLFPGGYGQYF. The CDR3 nucleotides read TGTGCCAGCAGTTTATTTCCAGGGGGGTACGGGCAGTACTTC.

Only one count was recorded for this clonotype. The conserved phenylalanine or tryptophan normally closing the CDR3 is absent here, so this likely arose from a read error. V gene TRBV19 combines with J gene TRBJ1-2; D is unclear. CDR3 length: 13 residues. Germline V gene data show CDR1 as LNHDA and CDR2 as SQIVND (reference sequence). V lost 3 bases to trimming and J lost 2 bases, with 7 bases between them. CDR3 coding DNA: TGTGCCAGTAGTATGTCGGAGAACTATGGCTACACCGTC. Translated: CASSMSENYGYTV.

The gene calls are TRBV5-4 and TRBJ1-1; a weak D match, TRBD1 (6 bases). Germline V lookup: CDR1 SGHNT, CDR2 YYREEE (reference sequence). V lost 4 bases to trimming and J lost 6 bases, with 16 bases between them. The CDR3 covers 14 residues. The CDR3 DNA reads as TGTGCCAGCAGCGGAGGGGGGGTCGGAGCTGAAGCTTTCTTT. Translating gives CASSGGGVGAEAFF.

The J gene is TRBJ1-1, the V gene TRBV19; perhaps TRBD1 as D (5 bases). Trimming removed 5 bases from V and 7 bases from J, with 11 bases in between. Germline V lookup: CDR1 LNHDA, CDR2 SQIVND (reference sequence). The CDR3 covers 12 residues. The DNA for the CDR3 is TGTGCCAGTAGTCACAGACAGTTTGAAGCTTTCTTT. Protein product: CASSHRQFEAFF.

This chain joins TRBV5-4 and TRBJ2-7; D tentatively fits TRBD1 or TRBD2 (5 bases each). Germline values: CDR1 SGHNT, CDR2 YYREEE (reference sequence). Trimming took off 4 bases at V and 0 bases at J, with 8 bases between the two ends. The CDR3 contains 13 residues. CDR3 nucleotides: TGTGCCAGCAGCCGGGACGACTCCTACGAGCAGTACTTC. Its translation is CASSRDDSYEQYF.

This clonotype was picked up a small number of times. The rearrangement joins TRBV27 to TRBJ2-7; D may be TRBD1 (6 bases). This CDR3 is 15 amino acids long. The ends were cut back, 5 bases at V and 6 bases at J, with 20 bases in the middle. Germline CDR1 reads MNHEY; CDR2 reads SMNVEV (reference sequence). CDR3 sequence (DNA): TGTGCCAGCAGTCCGAGGCCACAGGGAAGCAGCGAGCAGTACTTC. This translates into CASSPRPQGSSEQYF.

V usage is TRBV7-9 and J usage is TRBJ2-5, with TRBD1 identical over 7 bases. The junction had 9 bases not matched to a gene; V was cut back by 9 bases and J by 2 bases. The CDR3 has 14 amino acids. Looked up from germline, CDR1 is SEHNR and CDR2 is FQNEAQ (reference sequence). The CDR3 DNA reads as TGTGCCAGGGAATACGGGACAGTTCAAGAGACCCAGTACTTC. It is translated as CAREYGTVQETQYF. Full variable domain (remainder filled in from reference TRBV7-9 and TRBJ2-5): DTGVSQNPRHKITKRGQNVTFRCDPISEHNRLYWYRQTLGQGPEFLTYFQNEAQLEKSRLLSDRFSAERPKGSFSTLEIQRTEQGDSAMYLCAREYGTVQETQYFGPGTRLLVL.

This clonotype was picked up a small number of times. CDR3: CASGLTYEQYF. The CDR3, as DNA: TGTGCCAGCGGACTGACCTACGAGCAGTACTTC. V gene TRBV6-1 combines with J gene TRBJ2-7; D perhaps matches TRBD2 (5 bases). This CDR3 has 11 residues. Trimming shortened V by 8 bases and J by 2 bases, and 7 bases separated the two germline ends. Looked up from germline, CDR1 is MNHNS and CDR2 is SASEGT.

This chain connects TRBV20-1 to TRBJ2-5; the match to TRBD2 covers 13 bases. Germline lookup yields CDR1 DFQATT and CDR2 SNEGSKA (reference sequence). This CDR3 contains 21 residues. V gave up 6 bases and J gave up 0 bases; unmatched junction bases: 22. The CDR3 DNA is TGCAGTGCCCGCTTGGGACTAGCGGGGTTCCATTGGAATCAATACCAAGAGACCCAGTACTTC. Protein: CSARLGLAGFHWNQYQETQYF.

This clonotype was detected only a few times. V usage is TRBV20-1 and J usage is TRBJ2-3; TRBD2 is a possible D gene (6 bases). Germline V gene lookup returns CDR1 DFQATT and CDR2 SNEGSKA (reference sequence). The CDR3 runs 15 residues. The V gene lost 5 bases and the J gene lost 1 base, with 16 bases spanning the gap. The CDR3 nucleotides are TGCAGTGCTTCCTCCGCGGGGATAGGCACAGATACGCAGTATTTT. The encoded protein is CSASSAGIGTDTQYF.

Relative to its sample, this clonotype is medium-sized. The chain joins TRBV19 to TRBJ1-1, with 8 bases aligning to TRBD1. Germline V gene lookup returns CDR1 LNHDA and CDR2 SQIVND (reference sequence). This CDR3 has 16 amino acids. Trimming cost V 4 bases and J 6 bases; bases outside gene matches: 13. CDR3 in amino acids: CASSRAMDRVGAEAFF. The CDR3 DNA sequence: TGTGCCAGTAGTAGGGCTATGGACAGGGTCGGCGCTGAAGCTTTCTTT.

The J gene is TRBJ2-3, the V gene TRBV6-4; a weak D match, TRBD1 (5 bases). Germline V gene sequence: CDR1 MRHNA, CDR2 SNTAGT. CDR3 length equals 14 residues. Trimming removed 5 bases at V and 1 base at J, with 10 bases between. CDR3: CASSLGPGTDTQYF. The CDR3, as DNA: TGTGCCAGCAGTTTGGGGCCGGGCACAGATACGCAGTATTTT.

This clonotype was counted between two and nine times. The rearrangement links TRBV20-1 to TRBJ2-3; D possibly corresponds to TRBD2 (5 bases). The V and J ends lost 8 bases and 6 bases respectively, with 21 bases between them. Germline CDR1 reads DFQATT; CDR2 reads SNEGSKA (reference sequence). CDR3 length: 14 amino acids. The CDR3 DNA sequence: TGCAGTCCACCCGGGGTCCCTCTCCCGGATACGCAGTATTTT. It codes for CSPPGVPLPDTQYF.

This clonotype was detected only a few times. V usage is TRBV14 and J usage is TRBJ1-2, with TRBD1 matching over 8 bases. The V gene's germline CDR1 is SGHDN and CDR2 FVKESK. With 2 bases clipped from V and 9 bases from J, the junction kept 8 bases outside the gene matches. The CDR3 covers 14 residues. The CDR3 spells CASSQLTGDHSYTF. CDR3 nucleotides: TGTGCCAGCAGCCAACTGACAGGGGATCATAGCTACACCTTC.

The rearrangement uses TRBV6-5 and TRBJ1-2, with unresolved D. Trimming removed 2 bases from V and 13 bases from J, with 17 bases in between. There are 13 residues in the CDR3. CDR1 is MNHEY, CDR2 SVGAGI, per germline. The CDR3 region is CASSYVIRQSLTF. CDR3 DNA: TGTGCCAGCAGTTACGTTATCAGGCAAAGCCTCACCTTC.